This paragraph covers one T cell receptor (beta chain) sequence. Its target is unknown. This specimen comes from a study of T cell responses to AZD1222 COVID-19 vaccine. Study context: Both about-4-week and about-12-week second-dose recipients were combined. Study-level results: In all cases, repertoires were sampled only after the peak T cell response. Mostly white British, mostly female donors; authors suggested clonal diversity may be underestimated.

Generated by immunoSEQ multiplex PCR, the TCRdb table keeps only in-frame clones and is missing some. The sample shows 85,000 to 90,000 clones, nearly 90% of them seen only once. The input for sequencing was peripheral blood, taken on day 0 of AZD1222 vaccination. The TCR was taken from an adult in good health.

CDR3 nucleotides: TGTGCCAGCAACCTGCAGGGGACAGGGGTGTCATATGGCTACACCTTC. It codes for CASNLQGTGVSYGYTF. This chain connects TRBV28 to TRBJ1-2; TRBD1 matches 10 bases. CDR3 length: 16 residues. Unmatched junction bases numbered 13, after V lost 7 bases and J lost 5 bases. Germline V gives CDR1 MDHEN, CDR2 SYDVKM.